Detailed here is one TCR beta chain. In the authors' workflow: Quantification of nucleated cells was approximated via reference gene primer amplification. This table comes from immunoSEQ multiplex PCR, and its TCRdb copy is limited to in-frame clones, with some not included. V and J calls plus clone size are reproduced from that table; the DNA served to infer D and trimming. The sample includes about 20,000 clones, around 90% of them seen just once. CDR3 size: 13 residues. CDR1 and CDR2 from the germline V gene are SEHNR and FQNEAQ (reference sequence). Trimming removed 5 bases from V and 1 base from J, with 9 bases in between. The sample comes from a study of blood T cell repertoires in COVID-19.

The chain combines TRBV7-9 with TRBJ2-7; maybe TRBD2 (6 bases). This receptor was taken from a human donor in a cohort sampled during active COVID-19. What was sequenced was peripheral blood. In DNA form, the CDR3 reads TGTGCCAGCAGCCGAGGAGGGTCCTACGAGCAGTACTTC. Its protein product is CASSRGGSYEQYF.